This TCR beta chain stems from a study of memory CD4+ T cells and cytomegalovirus serostatus. CDR1 MNHEY and CDR2 SMNVEV come from the germline V gene (reference sequence). The CDR3 totals 15 residues. Trimming at V came to 0 bases and at J to 3 bases, leaving 4 bases not matched to a gene. The sort gate was single viable CD3+CD4+CD8-CD45RO+ cells for memory CD4+ T cells. The protocol was immunoSEQ multiplex PCR, while the TCRdb copy is restricted to in-frame clones and leaves out a portion. The sample consists of 50,000 or so clones, roughly four fifths of them appearing once. The gene calls are TRBV27 and TRBJ2-7; 8 bases align to TRBD2. The sequenced material came from memory CD4+ T cells from blood. This clonotype originated in an adult in good health and CMV-seronegative. This CDR3 is CASSLSAGGDYEQYF. CDR3 nucleotides: TGTGCCAGCAGTTTATCGGCGGGGGGAGACTACGAGCAGTACTTC.